Listed below are T cell receptor beta chains from one sample, sequenced in a study of T cell responses to AZD1222 COVID-19 vaccine. Clones were read by immunoSEQ multiplex PCR, and TCRdb kept only the in-frame ones, dropping some. The sample lists about 140,000 clones, approximately 90% occurring once. The sample consisted of peripheral blood, taken on day 0 of AZD1222 vaccination. Every receptor here comes from an adult in good health. Both conserved end residues are part of each CDR3. Each record gives: V gene, J gene, CDR3 protein.

V gene: TRBV6-5
J gene: TRBJ1-1
CDR3 protein: CASSRTGGSEAFF

V gene: TRBV20-1
J gene: TRBJ2-7
CDR3 protein: CSAGTNDEQYF

V gene: TRBV28
J gene: TRBJ2-7
CDR3 protein: CASSTSGTSGNEQYF

V gene: TRBV2
J gene: TRBJ1-1
CDR3 protein: CASMRIRGAEAFF

V gene: TRBV4-2
J gene: TRBJ2-5
CDR3 protein: CASSQDGPSGGEETQYF

V gene: TRBV6-2/TRBV6-3
J gene: TRBJ2-7
CDR3 protein: CASSPLASGNYEQYF

V gene: TRBV11-2
J gene: TRBJ1-2
CDR3 protein: CASSSGGFPEGYTF

V gene: TRBV7-3
J gene: TRBJ2-5
CDR3 protein: CASSPAGLRGETQYF

V gene: TRBV29-1
J gene: TRBJ1-2
CDR3 protein: CSVEGRGDGYTF

V gene: TRBV7-3
J gene: TRBJ2-1
CDR3 protein: CASRTRAGESANEQFF

V gene: TRBV28
J gene: TRBJ1-6
CDR3 protein: CASSPLNSNSPLHF

V gene: TRBV19
J gene: TRBJ1-2
CDR3 protein: CASSRDRAYGYTF

V gene: TRBV11-2
J gene: TRBJ2-1
CDR3 protein: CASSGGAASTYNEQFF

V gene: TRBV4-2
J gene: TRBJ1-1
CDR3 protein: CASSQGREGHVEAFF

V gene: TRBV5-4
J gene: TRBJ2-5
CDR3 protein: CASSLMGVGETQYF

V gene: TRBV13
J gene: TRBJ2-7
CDR3 protein: CASSLGGTAYEQYF

V gene: TRBV18
J gene: TRBJ2-6
CDR3 protein: CASSGTGASGANVLTF

V gene: TRBV5-1
J gene: TRBJ2-7
CDR3 protein: CASSPSGGSGYEQYF

V gene: TRBV5-6
J gene: TRBJ2-2
CDR3 protein: CASSSLDRIDTGELFF

V gene: TRBV4-3
J gene: TRBJ1-1
CDR3 protein: CASSQVRQGGTEAFF

V gene: TRBV18
J gene: TRBJ2-3
CDR3 protein: CASSPLAASDTQYF

V gene: TRBV15
J gene: TRBJ1-2
CDR3 protein: CATSRVRDSSYTF

V gene: TRBV10-3
J gene: TRBJ1-5
CDR3 protein: CAIARQAGDSNQPQHF

V gene: TRBV29-1
J gene: TRBJ2-4
CDR3 protein: CSVARSGGENIQYF

V gene: TRBV19
J gene: TRBJ2-2
CDR3 protein: CASSTTSGSGGELFF

V gene: TRBV9
J gene: TRBJ2-1
CDR3 protein: CASSVAEYNEQFF

V gene: TRBV4-1
J gene: TRBJ1-5
CDR3 protein: CASSQDGGLGNQPQHF

V gene: TRBV5-1
J gene: TRBJ2-1
CDR3 protein: CASSLGGSGEQFF

V gene: TRBV5-5
J gene: TRBJ2-7
CDR3 protein: CASSFPFQEQYF

V gene: TRBV28
J gene: TRBJ2-7
CDR3 protein: CASSLAGNTYEQYF

V gene: TRBV5-6
J gene: TRBJ1-5
CDR3 protein: CASSLAGRFSNQPQHF

V gene: TRBV2
J gene: TRBJ2-2
CDR3 protein: CASSEFGQYTGELFF

V gene: TRBV29-1
J gene: TRBJ1-2
CDR3 protein: CSVAPGQGDGYTF

V gene: TRBV12-3/TRBV12-4
J gene: TRBJ1-2
CDR3 protein: CASSLGANYGYTF

V gene: TRBV2
J gene: TRBJ2-7
CDR3 protein: CAEGVVYEQYF

V gene: TRBV6-5
J gene: TRBJ2-7
CDR3 protein: CASSIFGTKPYEQYF

V gene: TRBV6-2/TRBV6-3
J gene: TRBJ2-7
CDR3 protein: CASSYSRRVKYF

V gene: TRBV28
J gene: TRBJ1-5
CDR3 protein: CASRGRGDRGYSNQPQHF

V gene: TRBV2
J gene: TRBJ2-7
CDR3 protein: CASSEGGLTYEQYF

V gene: TRBV27
J gene: TRBJ2-7
CDR3 protein: CASSRGPDEQYF

V gene: TRBV29-1
J gene: TRBJ2-7
CDR3 protein: CSVRRGGNNEQYF

V gene: TRBV19
J gene: TRBJ2-1
CDR3 protein: CASSMGTSGNNEQFF

V gene: TRBV13
J gene: TRBJ2-5
CDR3 protein: CASSLRLAEETQYF

V gene: TRBV5-1
J gene: TRBJ2-5
CDR3 protein: CASSLGLAVVTQYF

V gene: TRBV6-6
J gene: TRBJ2-7
CDR3 protein: CASKIGGGRKVYEQYF

V gene: TRBV7-9
J gene: TRBJ2-7
CDR3 protein: CASSPTLSAEQYF

V gene: TRBV5-1
J gene: TRBJ2-7
CDR3 protein: CASSLSAYEQYF

V gene: TRBV10-3
J gene: TRBJ1-5
CDR3 protein: CAIRPHSNQPQHF

V gene: TRBV7-9
J gene: TRBJ1-4
CDR3 protein: CASSAQQGWEKLFF

V gene: TRBV12-5
J gene: TRBJ2-7
CDR3 protein: CASGKTGVTSYEQYF

V gene: TRBV4-1
J gene: TRBJ2-3
CDR3 protein: CASSQSGLPTDTQYF

V gene: TRBV11-3
J gene: TRBJ2-7
CDR3 protein: CASPLGGGGRLREQYF

V gene: TRBV28
J gene: TRBJ2-7
CDR3 protein: CATRLAGEQYF

V gene: TRBV6-5
J gene: TRBJ1-4
CDR3 protein: CASSYWTGREKLFF

V gene: TRBV4-2
J gene: TRBJ1-5
CDR3 protein: CASSQGAAGRGQPQHF